The 21 T cell receptor beta chains below all came from one sample that was sequenced in a study of CD8 T cells in Susac syndrome. cDNA came from 0.5 to 1 ug RNA primed by random hexamers. MiXCR, applied by TCRdb to the immunoSEQ multiplex PCR reads, yields one record per CDR3 protein. The sample includes 150,000 to 200,000 distinct CDR3 sequences, approximately 96% of them seen just once. Sequencing input: CD4+ T cells from PBMCs. All receptors come from a human donor with Susac syndrome.

The chain recombines TRBV20-1 with TRBJ2-7; D possibly corresponds to TRBD1 (5 bases). V was cut by 5 bases and J by 5 bases, with 16 bases left in between. The CDR3 spans 13 residues. Germline V lookup: CDR1 DFQATT, CDR2 SNEGSKA (reference sequence). The CDR3 here is CSAVHPQGNEQYF. The CDR3 coding sequence is TGCAGTGCTGTACACCCCCAGGGAAACGAGCAGTACTTC.

The chain employs TRBV14 and TRBJ2-3; tentative D call: TRBD2 (5 bases). CDR1 and CDR2 (germline): SGHDN, FVKESK. Trimming stripped 4 bases from V and 1 base from J, with 15 bases between. There are 16 residues in the CDR3. This CDR3 is CASSPLGIGRTDTQYF. For the CDR3, the DNA is TGTGCCAGCAGCCCCCTCGGGATTGGCCGCACAGATACGCAGTATTTT.

The V and J genes are TRBV4-2 and TRBJ1-2; no reliable D call. The ends were cut back, 4 bases at V and 2 bases at J, with 8 bases in the middle. There are 13 residues in the CDR3. Germline V gene data show CDR1 as LGHNA and CDR2 as YNFKEQ. This chain's CDR3 is CASSPEENYGYTF. The DNA of the CDR3 is TGTGCCAGCAGCCCGGAGGAGAACTATGGCTACACCTTC.

The J gene is TRBJ2-5, the V gene TRBV20-1; D may be TRBD1 (5 bases). The V end lost 3 bases, the J end lost 5 bases, and 16 bases lay between the germline ends. CDR3 length: 14 amino acids. The germline V gene has CDR1 DFQATT and CDR2 SNEGSKA (reference sequence). In DNA, the CDR3 is TGCAGTGCTAGGACAGTGACGATCTCGGAGACCCAGTACTTC. Its translation: CSARTVTISETQYF.

This clonotype was counted a single time. The V and J genes are TRBV2 and TRBJ1-5, with D unresolved. Looked up from germline, CDR1 is SNHLY and CDR2 is FYNNEI. This CDR3 has 12 amino acids. The V end lost 4 bases, the J end lost 4 bases, and 5 bases lay between the germline ends. CDR3 nucleotide sequence: TGTGCCAGCAGTGGGCTTAATCAGCCCCAGCATTTT. Its protein product is CASSGLNQPQHF.

The rearrangement uses TRBV30 and TRBJ2-1, with D hard to call. The CDR3 runs 13 residues. Germline-derived CDR1 and CDR2 are GTSNPN and SVGIG (reference sequence). V lost 3 bases, J lost 10 bases, and 16 bases lay in between. The CDR3 bases are TGTGCCTGGAGCCTTAAGGCGCTCAACGAGCAGTTCTTC. Its protein is CAWSLKALNEQFF.

This clonotype was recorded only once. The rearrangement uses TRBV7-2 and TRBJ2-1; possibly TRBD1 for D (5 bases). Germline assignment: CDR1 SGHTA and CDR2 FQGNSA. The CDR3 length is 14 residues. V lost 1 base, J lost 6 bases, and 10 bases lay in between. DNA for the CDR3: TGTGCCAGCAGCTTAGGGTCAGGGTTCAATGAGCAGTTCTTC. Translation gives CASSLGSGFNEQFF.

The rearrangement joins TRBV30 to TRBJ2-5; D gene uncertain. In germline, CDR1 is GTSNPN, CDR2 SVGIG (reference sequence). Trimming shortened V by 4 bases and J by 3 bases, and 12 bases separated the two germline ends. The CDR3 is 13 amino acids. The CDR3 bases are TGTGCCTGGAAGCTGTCAGAGAAAGAGACCCAGTACTTC. Its translation: CAWKLSEKETQYF.

The chain joins TRBV24-1 to TRBJ2-4; 7 bases fit TRBD2. The CDR3 covers 14 residues. Trimming removed 6 bases from V and 1 base from J; junction bases left unmatched: 2. Germline V gene data show CDR1 as KGHDR and CDR2 as SFDVKD. The CDR3 is CATSSSGAKNIQYF. For the CDR3, the DNA is TGTGCCACCAGTAGTAGCGGGGCCAAAAACATTCAGTACTTC.

CDR3 amino acids: CSARDPHVSLNTEAFF. In nucleotides, the CDR3 is TGCAGTGCTAGAGATCCCCACGTCAGCTTGAACACTGAAGCTTTCTTT. The chain is built from TRBV20-1 and TRBJ1-1; D is uncertain. This CDR3 is 16 amino acids long. Germline loops: CDR1 DFQATT, CDR2 SNEGSKA (reference sequence). Trimming left V 0 bases short and J 0 bases short, with 14 bases between.

V gene TRBV2 combines with J gene TRBJ2-3, with a possible D match to TRBD2 (6 bases). The CDR3 runs 12 residues. Trimming pared 5 bases from V and 4 bases from J, leaving 7 bases between. Germline CDR1 SNHLY, CDR2 FYNNEI. CDR3 sequence reads: CASSPGADTQYF. The DNA of the CDR3 is TGTGCCAGCAGTCCGGGGGCAGATACGCAGTATTTT.

The V and J genes are TRBV7-7 and TRBJ2-1; no reliable D call. V gave up 1 base and J gave up 7 bases, with 11 bases separating them. Germline V gives CDR1 SSHAT, CDR2 FNYEAQ (reference sequence). The CDR3 spans 14 residues. The CDR3 bases are TGTGCCAGCAGCTTAGGAGGCGTGCAGAATGAGCAGTTCTTC. Translating gives CASSLGGVQNEQFF.

The rearrangement links TRBV5-1 to TRBJ1-1, with D possibly matching TRBD1 (6 bases). This CDR3 is built from 15 residues. Trimming pared 0 bases from V and 1 base from J, leaving 10 bases between. Germline CDR1 and CDR2: SGHRS and YFSETQ. As DNA, the CDR3 is TGCGCCAGCAGCTTGGCGCGGGGGCCGAACACTGAAGCTTTCTTT. This translates into CASSLARGPNTEAFF.

The V call is TRBV7-2, the J call TRBJ2-5; TRBD1 matches at 8 bases. Germline-derived CDR1 and CDR2 are SGHTA and FQGNSA. This CDR3 comprises 15 residues. Trimming cost V 0 bases and J 3 bases; bases outside gene matches: 3. This CDR3 is CASSLAGQAEETQYF. The CDR3 DNA follows: TGTGCCAGCAGCTTAGCGGGACAGGCGGAAGAGACCCAGTACTTC.

The gene calls are TRBV5-6 and TRBJ1-2; no firm D call. The length of the CDR3 is 14 residues. V lost 3 bases to trimming and J lost 3 bases, with 12 bases between them. The germline V gene has CDR1 SGHDT and CDR2 YYEEEE. The CDR3 bases are TGTGCCAGCAGCTCCATGGCGGACCACTATGGCTACACCTTC. This gives the protein CASSSMADHYGYTF.

The chain uses TRBV21-1 and TRBJ1-1; the tabulated D call, TRBD1, remains unverified against the DNA. TRBV21-1 is a recognized pseudogene. The CDR3 totals 14 residues. CDR3 residues: CASYSAGVGTEAFF. CDR3 bases: TGTGCCAGCTATTCGGCAGGGGTGGGCACTGAAGCTTTCTTT.

The chain is built from TRBV6-1 and TRBJ2-3, with a possible D match to TRBD2 (5 bases). CDR3 length: 16 residues. The V gene's germline CDR1 is MNHNS and CDR2 SASEGT. Trimming pared 8 bases from V and 2 bases from J, leaving 20 bases between. The CDR3 region is CASGRLSEIVTDTQYF. The DNA for the CDR3 is TGTGCCAGCGGCCGTCTTAGCGAAATAGTCACAGATACGCAGTATTTT.

This chain joins TRBV20-1 and TRBJ2-3; 9 nucleotides agree with TRBD2. This CDR3 is 18 amino acids long. The junction had 13 bases not matched to a gene; V was cut back by 0 bases and J by 3 bases. CDR1 is DFQATT, CDR2 SNEGSKA, per germline (reference sequence). CDR3: CSARDPWPSGEGTDTQYF. The CDR3 coding sequence is TGCAGTGCTAGAGACCCCTGGCCTAGCGGGGAAGGAACAGATACGCAGTATTTT.

The genes are TRBV27 and TRBJ2-6; D is uncertain. CDR3 length: 15 residues. V was shortened by 3 bases and J by 0 bases, with 6 bases between the two germline ends. Germline CDR1 and CDR2: MNHEY and SMNVEV (reference sequence). The CDR3 loop is CASSFGGSGANVLTF. The CDR3 DNA reads as TGTGCCAGCAGTTTCGGCGGCTCTGGGGCCAACGTCCTGACTTTC.

The chain employs TRBV7-9 and TRBJ1-4, with 7 bases aligning to TRBD1. Trimming took 1 base from V and 5 from J; bases not matched to a gene: 7. This CDR3 comprises 16 residues. The germline V gene encodes CDR1 SEHNR and CDR2 FQNEAQ (reference sequence). DNA for the CDR3: TGTGCCAGCAGCTTAGTTCCGACAGGGCGGAATGAAAAACTGTTTTTT. It encodes CASSLVPTGRNEKLFF.

The chain recombines TRBV20-1 with TRBJ1-2, with D possibly matching TRBD1 (6 bases). CDR1 is DFQATT, CDR2 SNEGSKA, per germline (reference sequence). This CDR3 contains 13 residues. With 6 bases removed from V and 2 bases from J, the gap between germline ends came to 13 bases. The CDR3 DNA follows: TGCAGTGCAGGACAGTTGCAAAACTATGGCTACACCTTC. Its protein is CSAGQLQNYGYTF.